The 11 T cell receptor beta chains below were found in one sample sequenced in a study of blood T cells in healthy people across ages (dated by TCRdb to the mid-2010s). To prepare the library, 5' RACE was applied. Sequencer: Illumina HiSeq 2500. The second PCR ran for roughly 7 to 12 cycles and used a J-beta primer mix along with a sample-barcoded 5' primer. TCRdb itself trimmed the public reads at Q25 with fastp, ran MiXCR and retained productive beta chains. CDR3 protein sequences are deduplicated, and each keeps its most common genes and DNA. Here the sample has over a million distinct CDR3 sequences; approximately 59% occur a single time. The ten largest account for about 6.3% of the sample. Sequencing was done on a sample of blood. Every receptor here comes from a man aged 18 to 29 in good health.

This clonotype was counted only a few times. The chain couples TRBV4-3 to TRBJ2-6; D is undetermined. CDR1 is LGHNA, CDR2 YSLEER, per germline. The CDR3 consists of 16 residues. V lost 0 bases and J lost 2, with 8 bases in between. For the CDR3, the DNA is TGCGCCAGCAGCCAAGATCCTAGGACTGGGGCCAACGTCCTGACTTTC. It translates to CASSQDPRTGANVLTF.

The chain links TRBV24-1 to TRBJ1-2, with unresolved D. Trimming stripped 5 bases from V and 3 bases from J, with 12 bases between. Germline CDR1 and CDR2: KGHDR and SFDVKD. The CDR3 contains 14 residues. The CDR3 DNA is TGTGCCACCAGTGGGAAGGGAAGGCACTATGGCTACACCTTC. Its protein product is CATSGKGRHYGYTF.

This clonotype has just a few counts. The genes are TRBV27 and TRBJ1-5; D is uncertain. The germline V and J ends were trimmed by 0 bases and 3 bases, with 9 bases remaining between them. Germline V gives CDR1 MNHEY, CDR2 SMNVEV (reference sequence). CDR3 length: 15 amino acids. The CDR3 DNA reads TGTGCCAGCAGTTTATCTTCCCTGTTCAATCAGCCCCAGCATTTT. It codes for CASSLSSLFNQPQHF.

The chain recombines TRBV27 with TRBJ2-1, with 9 bases matching TRBD2. Germline CDR1 reads MNHEY; CDR2 reads SMNVEV (reference sequence). The CDR3 spans 15 residues. V dropped 5 bases and J dropped 5; count of bases not matched to a gene: 7. The CDR3 DNA follows: TGTGCCAGCAGTCCTCTAGCGGGACTGCACAATGAGCAGTTCTTC. The encoded protein is CASSPLAGLHNEQFF.

This clonotype has a single count. V gene TRBV6-1 combines with J gene TRBJ1-2, with 7 positions matching TRBD1. The V and J ends lost 6 bases and 4 bases, in that order; junction bases with no gene match: 11. The CDR3 consists of 15 residues. Looked up from germline, CDR1 is MNHNS and CDR2 is SASEGT. CDR3 residues: CASRPTGEIGYGYTF. The CDR3 DNA sequence: TGTGCCAGCAGGCCTACAGGGGAGATAGGCTATGGCTACACCTTC.

The chain uses TRBV7-2 and TRBJ1-2; D not certain. Trimming removed 5 bases from V and 8 bases from J, with 9 bases in between. Germline V lookup: CDR1 SGHTA, CDR2 FQGNSA. CDR3 length: 11 amino acids. The CDR3 nucleotides read TGTGCCAGCAGCACCTCTTTCGGCTACACCTTC. This encodes CASSTSFGYTF.

The V gene is TRBV10-3, the J gene TRBJ1-5, with no clear D. CDR1 ENHRY and CDR2 SYGVKD come from the germline V gene. V was cut by 4 bases and J by 2 bases, with 9 bases left in between. The CDR3 loop spans 14 amino acids. CDR3 region: CAISACIGNQPQHF. In DNA, the CDR3 is TGTGCCATCAGTGCCTGTATTGGCAATCAGCCCCAGCATTTT.

There are a few counts of this clonotype. The chain has TRBV7-9 and TRBJ2-4; 9 nucleotides line up with TRBD1. The assigned J gene may be wrong: the sequence end matches TRBJ2-7 better. Per germline, CDR1 SEHNR and CDR2 FQNEAQ (reference sequence). This CDR3 spans 16 amino acids. CDR3 in DNA: TGTGCCAGCAGCACTCACAGGGGGCGCGGATCCTACGAGCAGTACTTC. It specifies CASSTHRGRGSYEQYF.

This clonotype was detected only a few times. This chain uses TRBV5-1 with TRBJ1-2; 12 bases match TRBD1. Germline CDR1 and CDR2: SGHRS and YFSETQ. Trimming at V came to 3 bases and at J to 7 bases, leaving 4 bases not matched to a gene. The CDR3 totals 14 residues. CDR3 in DNA: TGCGCCAGCAGCTCGGGACAGGGGGCCGGTGGCTACACCTTC. It is translated as CASSSGQGAGGYTF.

The chain employs TRBV7-6 and TRBJ2-3; tentatively, D is TRBD1 (6 bases). This CDR3 spans 15 amino acids. Germline V gene data show CDR1 as SGHVS and CDR2 as FNYEAQ. V was pared by 1 base and J by 4 bases, with 12 bases between. Here the CDR3 reads CASSLGEGVPDTQYF. As DNA, the CDR3 is TGTGCCAGCAGCTTAGGAGAGGGGGTCCCAGATACGCAGTATTTT. The whole variable domain, remainder taken from reference TRBV7-6 and TRBJ2-3, is GAGVSQSPRYKVTKRGQDVALRCDPISGHVSLYWYRQALGQGPEFLTYFNYEAQQDKSGLPNDRFSAERPEGSISTLTIQRTEQRDSAMYRCASSLGEGVPDTQYFGPGTRLTVL.

Comment on this clonotype: The junction shows a germline mismatch at one end, possibly a read error. V is TRBV12-3 or TRBV12-4 and J is TRBJ2-1; D is uncertain. The CDR3 has 13 amino acids. The CDR3 coding sequence is TGTGCCAGCACCCCGGGCTTCTACAAGGAGCAGTTCTTC. Its protein product is CASTPGFYKEQFF.